This T cell receptor (beta chain) is from a study of cytomegalovirus exposure and HLA in healthy donors. Vbeta (60) and Jbeta (13) primers were used in the PCR. Method: immunoSEQ multiplex PCR; TCRdb's copy keeps in-frame clones and lacks some. This table holds 250,000 or so clones, about 84% found once. The CDR3 is 11 residues long. In germline, CDR1 is LGHNA, CDR2 YNFKEQ. J lost 7 bases, V lost 6 bases, and 2 bases had no gene match. The receptor's source is a human donor in good health. Sequencing input: PBMCs. The J gene is TRBJ2-7, the V gene TRBV4-2; 8 nucleotides match TRBD1. In DNA, the CDR3 is TGTGCCAGCAGGCGACAGGGGGAGCAGTACTTC. Encoded protein: CASRRQGEQYF.